The 25 T cell receptor beta chains in this list originate from one sample, sequenced in a study of a mutant IDH1 vaccine in newly diagnosed glioma. Which antigens these TCRs recognize remains unknown. TCRdb keeps only in-frame clones here, not all; method: immunoSEQ multiplex PCR. The sample yields around 50,000 clones, 75% to 90% seen once. Indicated time point: week 5, during vaccination. Every vaccination contained 300 ug of the mutant IDH1 20-mer peptide and was paired with topical imiquimod. Sample: PBMCs, taken from a glioma patient whose treatment included an IDH1 peptide vaccine. Source of these receptors: a woman aged 35 to 49 with glioma.

The V and J genes are TRBV9 and TRBJ2-7, with TRBD1 matching 7 bases. The germline V gene encodes CDR1 SGDLS and CDR2 YYNGEE. Trimming cost V 0 bases and J 4 bases; bases outside gene matches: 7. This CDR3 contains 15 residues. CDR3 sequence reads: CASSVGGTELYEQYF. The CDR3 region has the DNA TGTGCCAGCAGCGTAGGAGGGACAGAATTGTACGAGCAGTACTTC.

The CDR3 bases are TGCGCCAGCAGCCGGGAGGCGGGATCCTACGAGCAGTACTTC. Translation: CASSREAGSYEQYF. The gene calls are TRBV4-1 and TRBJ2-7; TRBD2 might be the D (6 bases). With 4 bases removed from V and 1 base from J, the gap between germline ends came to 11 bases. There are 14 residues in the CDR3. Germline V gene data show CDR1 as MGHRA and CDR2 as YSYEKL.

The gene calls are TRBV6-5 and TRBJ2-3, with D possibly being TRBD1 or TRBD2 (5 bases each). The germline CDR1 and CDR2 sequences are MNHEY and SVGAGI. Between the trimmed V and J ends, which lost 4 bases and 4 bases, there was a span of 15 bases. The CDR3 consists of 15 residues. As DNA, the CDR3 is TGTGCCAGCAGTTCCGGGACCTTCAGGGCAGATACGCAGTATTTT. Its translation is CASSSGTFRADTQYF.

This clone was recorded only once. The rearrangement uses TRBV25-1 and TRBJ1-2; the D gene is possibly TRBD1 (5 bases). V lost 1 base, J lost 6 bases, and 18 bases lay in between. The germline gives CDR1 MGHDK, CDR2 SYGVNS. The CDR3 is 16 amino acids. The CDR3 is CASSEWGGGLGDGYTF. The CDR3 bases are TGTGCCAGCAGTGAATGGGGCGGGGGGTTGGGCGATGGCTACACCTTC.

The rearrangement joins TRBV7-9 to TRBJ2-5, with TRBD1 as a possible D gene (6 bases). This CDR3 spans 14 amino acids. V dropped 3 bases and J dropped 2 bases, with 10 bases sitting between them. Per germline, CDR1 SEHNR and CDR2 FQNEAQ (reference sequence). The CDR3 spells CASSFDRWQETQYF. The CDR3 nucleotides are TGTGCCAGCAGCTTCGACAGGTGGCAAGAGACCCAGTACTTC.

The CDR3 loop is CASSSRLAQRGGAYEQYF. The CDR3 region has the DNA TGCGCCAGCAGCTCCAGACTAGCGCAAAGGGGGGGGGCCTACGAGCAGTACTTC. This chain connects TRBV5-1 to TRBJ2-7, with 8 bases that match TRBD2. The CDR3 spans 18 residues. Germline lookup yields CDR1 SGHRS and CDR2 YFSETQ. The junction had 16 bases not matched to a gene; V was cut back by 3 bases and J by 2 bases.

The rearrangement uses TRBV7-9 and TRBJ2-7, with 7 positions matching TRBD2. In germline, CDR1 is SEHNR, CDR2 FQNEAQ (reference sequence). This CDR3 contains 14 residues. Trimming removed 3 bases from V and 0 bases from J; junction bases left unmatched: 2. CDR3 residues: CASSFPGGSYEQYF. CDR3 coding DNA: TGTGCCAGCAGCTTCCCGGGGGGCTCCTACGAGCAGTACTTC.

This chain connects TRBV5-1 to TRBJ2-7; the match to TRBD2 covers 8 bases. The CDR3 runs 14 residues. Germline V gene sequence: CDR1 SGHRS, CDR2 YFSETQ. Germline trimming cut 1 base from V and 7 bases from J; bases unmatched to any gene: 7. The CDR3 DNA reads TGCGCCAGCAGCTTGCTAGCGGGTGCGGGAGAGCAGTACTTC. Translated, it gives CASSLLAGAGEQYF.

The chain is built from TRBV5-1 and TRBJ1-2; D unclear. Germline assignment: CDR1 SGHRS and CDR2 YFSETQ. The CDR3 sequence is 11 residues long. Trimming took off 5 bases at V and 2 bases at J, with 4 bases between the two ends. Written as DNA, the CDR3 is TGCGCCAGCAGGGAAAACTATGGCTACACCTTC. It specifies CASRENYGYTF. The full variable domain, with the rest looked up from reference TRBV5-1 and TRBJ1-2, is KAGVTQTPRYLIKTRGQQVTLSCSPISGHRSVSWYQQTPGQGLQFLFEYFSETQRNKGNFPGRFSGRQFSNSRSEMNVSTLELGDSALYLCASRENYGYTFGSGTRLTVV.

The chain is built from TRBV27 and TRBJ2-3, with D hard to call. Germline loops: CDR1 MNHEY, CDR2 SMNVEV (reference sequence). This CDR3 comprises 13 residues. Deletions cut 1 base from V and 4 bases from J, with 6 bases between. This CDR3 is CASSLYGPDTQYF. The DNA of the CDR3 is TGTGCCAGCAGTTTATATGGACCAGATACGCAGTATTTT.

The V gene is TRBV27, the J gene TRBJ1-1, with 9 nucleotides matching TRBD1. Germline V gives CDR1 MNHEY, CDR2 SMNVEV (reference sequence). V was clipped by 5 bases and J by 1 base; unmatched bases: 8. The CDR3 loop spans 16 amino acids. CDR3 loop: CASSPGTGFRNTEAFF. For the CDR3, the DNA is TGTGCCAGCAGTCCAGGGACAGGGTTTCGGAACACTGAAGCTTTCTTT.

This rearrangement joins TRBV7-6 to TRBJ2-1; no firm D call. CDR3 length: 12 residues. Germline CDR1 is SGHVS and CDR2 is FNYEAQ. Trimming pared 0 bases from V and 6 bases from J, leaving 3 bases between. As DNA, the CDR3 is TGTGCCAGCAGCTTAGCCCTCAATGAGCAGTTCTTC. The encoded protein is CASSLALNEQFF. The whole variable domain, remainder taken from reference TRBV7-6 and TRBJ2-1, is GAGVSQSPRYKVTKRGQDVALRCDPISGHVSLYWYRQALGQGPEFLTYFNYEAQQDKSGLPNDRFSAERPEGSISTLTIQRTEQRDSAMYRCASSLALNEQFFGPGTRLTVL.

The chain joins TRBV21-1 to TRBJ2-5; TRBD2, as called in the table, went unchecked against the DNA. TRBV21-1 is a known pseudogene. The CDR3 is 19 amino acids. In DNA form, the CDR3 reads TGTGCCAGCAGCAAAGGACTAGGACTAGCGGGAGTAGGGGGGAAGACCCAGTACTTC. This gives the protein CASSKGLGLAGVGGKTQYF.

This clone showed up just once. The J gene is TRBJ2-5, the V gene TRBV4-2, with D possibly being TRBD1 (6 bases). From germline, CDR1 is LGHNA and CDR2 YNFKEQ. The CDR3 sequence is 15 residues long. The germline V and J ends were trimmed by 3 bases and 5 bases, with 16 bases remaining between them. CDR3 protein: CASSHKTGPSETQYF. Written as DNA, the CDR3 is TGTGCCAGCAGCCACAAGACAGGTCCAAGTGAGACCCAGTACTTC.

The chain employs TRBV7-8 and TRBJ1-4, with TRBD1 as a possible D gene (6 bases). Trimming took off 7 bases at V and 13 bases at J, with 22 bases between the two ends. CDR3 length: 14 amino acids. Per the germline V gene, CDR1 is SGHVS and CDR2 is FQNEAQ. The CDR3 region has the DNA TGTGCCAGCACCTCCGGGTACAGGGATGGAAGACTGTTTTTT. Translated: CASTSGYRDGRLFF.

The CDR3 coding sequence is TGTGCCAGCAGTTACTCGAGTGATCAGCCCCAGCATTTT. Protein product: CASSYSSDQPQHF. This chain joins TRBV6-5 and TRBJ1-5; D call uncertain. CDR3 length equals 13 residues. The ends were cut back, 0 bases at V and 5 bases at J, with 5 bases in the middle. The germline CDR1 and CDR2 sequences are MNHEY and SVGAGI.

V gene TRBV25-1 combines with J gene TRBJ1-1, with D hard to call. CDR3 size: 13 residues. Between the trimmed V and J ends, which lost 7 bases and 1 base, there was a span of 10 bases. CDR1 is MGHDK, CDR2 SYGVNS, per germline. CDR3 residues: CASTPTENTEAFF. For the CDR3, the DNA is TGTGCCAGCACCCCCACAGAGAACACTGAAGCTTTCTTT. Supplemented by reference TRBV25-1 and TRBJ1-1, the full variable domain reads EADIYQTPRYLVIGTGKKITLECSQTMGHDKMYWYQQDPGMELHLIHYSYGVNSTEKGDLSSESTVSRIRTEHFPLTLESARPSHTSQYLCASTPTENTEAFFGQGTRLTVV.

This clone was observed once. The chain recombines TRBV18 with TRBJ1-2, with D possibly TRBD1 on 5 matching bases. Germline CDR1 is KGHSH and CDR2 is LQKENI. With 0 bases removed from V and 2 bases from J, the gap between germline ends came to 10 bases. The CDR3 length is 15 residues. The CDR3 protein is CASSPPRRQNYGYTF. The CDR3 DNA follows: TGTGCCAGCTCACCACCACGCAGACAGAACTATGGCTACACCTTC.

This clone was seen only a few times. The chain carries TRBV5-1 and TRBJ2-1; 15 bases are a match to TRBD2. Trimming took 2 bases from V and 4 from J; bases not matched to a gene: 4. The CDR3 loop spans 17 amino acids. Per the germline V gene, CDR1 is SGHRS and CDR2 is YFSETQ. The CDR3, as DNA: TGCGCCAGCAGCTTACGGACTAGCGGGGGGGCTTACAATGAGCAGTTCTTC. It specifies CASSLRTSGGAYNEQFF.

The chain employs TRBV7-2 and TRBJ2-5; 14 nucleotides match TRBD2. Germline CDR1 reads SGHTA; CDR2 reads FQGNSA. The CDR3 is made up of 18 amino acids. The V gene end was trimmed by 1 base and the J gene end by 4 bases; junction bases not matched to a gene: 8. This chain's CDR3 is CASSLGGLAGGLRETQYF. The CDR3 nucleotides read TGTGCCAGCAGCTTAGGAGGACTAGCGGGGGGTCTGCGAGAGACCCAGTACTTC. Based on the CDR3 plus reference TRBV7-2 and TRBJ2-5, the full variable domain is GAGVSQSPSNKVTEKGKDVELRCDPISGHTALYWYRQSLGQGLEFLIYFQGNSAPDKSGLPSDRFSAERTGGSVSTLTIQRTQQEDSAVYLCASSLGGLAGGLRETQYFGPGTRLLVL.

The gene calls are TRBV13 and TRBJ2-3, with unresolved D. CDR1 PRHDT and CDR2 FYEKMQ come from the germline V gene (reference sequence). The CDR3 length is 13 residues. V shed 0 bases and J shed 2 bases, with 3 bases lying between them. CDR3 in DNA: TGTGCCAGCAGCTTAGGTTACACAGATACGCAGTATTTT. Translation: CASSLGYTDTQYF.

The chain employs TRBV2 and TRBJ2-3; 7 nucleotides line up with TRBD1. Trimming removed 6 bases from V and 4 bases from J; junction bases left unmatched: 7. The CDR3 is 14 residues long. Germline V gene data show CDR1 as SNHLY and CDR2 as FYNNEI. CDR3 in amino acids: CASRENRGPDTQYF. The DNA of the CDR3 is TGTGCCAGCAGGGAGAACAGGGGACCAGATACGCAGTATTTT.

The rearrangement uses TRBV28 and TRBJ1-4; no reliable D call. CDR1 is MDHEN, CDR2 SYDVKM, per germline. V was cut by 5 bases and J by 3 bases, with 13 bases left in between. The CDR3 spans 15 residues. The CDR3 region has the DNA TGTGCCAGCAGTCCAGCAGGACGGGCTAATGAAAAACTGTTTTTT. This codes for CASSPAGRANEKLFF.

J is TRBJ1-6 and V is TRBV6-5; D is ambiguous. This CDR3 spans 15 amino acids. The germline gives CDR1 MNHEY, CDR2 SVGAGI. With 0 bases removed from V and 8 bases from J, the gap between germline ends came to 11 bases. This CDR3 reads CASSYSSGGDSPLHF. The CDR3 region has the DNA TGTGCCAGCAGTTACTCGAGCGGTGGGGATTCACCCCTCCACTTT.

The J gene is TRBJ2-7, the V gene TRBV6-6; 13 bases fit TRBD2. The CDR3 loop spans 14 amino acids. The ends lost 5 bases at V and 4 bases at J; junction bases unmatched: 2. CDR1 and CDR2 (germline): MNHNY, SVGAGI (reference sequence). The CDR3 nucleotides are TGTGCCAGCAGTGGACTAGCGGGGGCATACGAGCAGTACTTC. Translating gives CASSGLAGAYEQYF.